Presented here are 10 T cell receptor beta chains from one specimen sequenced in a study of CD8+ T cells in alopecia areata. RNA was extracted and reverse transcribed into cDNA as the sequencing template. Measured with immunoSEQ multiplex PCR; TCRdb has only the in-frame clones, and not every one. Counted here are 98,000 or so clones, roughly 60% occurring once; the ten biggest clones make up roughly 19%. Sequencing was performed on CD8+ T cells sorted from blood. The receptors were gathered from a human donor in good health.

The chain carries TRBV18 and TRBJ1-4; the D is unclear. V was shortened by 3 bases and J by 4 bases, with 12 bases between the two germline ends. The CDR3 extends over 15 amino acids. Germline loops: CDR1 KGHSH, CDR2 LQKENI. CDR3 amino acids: CASSPLGVYNEKLFF. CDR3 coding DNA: TGTGCCAGCTCACCCCTCGGGGTCTATAATGAAAAACTGTTTTTT.

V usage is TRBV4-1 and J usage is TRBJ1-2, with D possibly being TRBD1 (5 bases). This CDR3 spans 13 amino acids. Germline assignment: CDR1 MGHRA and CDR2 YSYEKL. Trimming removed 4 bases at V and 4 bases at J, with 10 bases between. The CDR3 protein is CASSPQGPYGYTF. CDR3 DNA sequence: TGCGCCAGCAGCCCTCAGGGTCCCTATGGCTACACCTTC.

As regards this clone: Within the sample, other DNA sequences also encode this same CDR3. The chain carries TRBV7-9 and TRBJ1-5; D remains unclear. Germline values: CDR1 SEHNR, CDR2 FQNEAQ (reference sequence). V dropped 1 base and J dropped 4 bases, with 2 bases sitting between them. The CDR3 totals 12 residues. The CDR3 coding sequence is TGTGCCAGCAGCTTAGGGAATCAGCCCCAGCATTTT. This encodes CASSLGNQPQHF.

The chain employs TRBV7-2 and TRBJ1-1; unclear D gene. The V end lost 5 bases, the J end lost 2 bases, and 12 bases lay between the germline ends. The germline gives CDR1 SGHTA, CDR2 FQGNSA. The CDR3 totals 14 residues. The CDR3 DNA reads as TGTGCCAGCAGCCGCGGCAGACTAAACACTGAAGCTTTCTTT. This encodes CASSRGRLNTEAFF.

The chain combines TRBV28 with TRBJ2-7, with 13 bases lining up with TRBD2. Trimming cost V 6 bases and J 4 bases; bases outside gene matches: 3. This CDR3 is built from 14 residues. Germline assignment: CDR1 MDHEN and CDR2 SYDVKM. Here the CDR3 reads CASRGLAGKYEQYF. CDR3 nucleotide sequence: TGTGCCAGCAGGGGACTAGCGGGGAAGTACGAGCAGTACTTC. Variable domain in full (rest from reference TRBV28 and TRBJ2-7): DVKVTQSSRYLVKRTGEKVFLECVQDMDHENMFWYRQDPGLGLRLIYFSYDVKMKEKGDIPEGYSVSREKKERFSLILESASTNQTSMYLCASRGLAGKYEQYFGPGTRLTVT.

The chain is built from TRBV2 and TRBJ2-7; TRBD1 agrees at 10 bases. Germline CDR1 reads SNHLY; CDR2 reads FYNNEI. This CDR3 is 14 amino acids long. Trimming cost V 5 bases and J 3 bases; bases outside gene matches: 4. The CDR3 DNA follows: TGTGCCAGCAGTCCCAGGACAGGGGGCTACGAGCAGTACTTC. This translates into CASSPRTGGYEQYF.

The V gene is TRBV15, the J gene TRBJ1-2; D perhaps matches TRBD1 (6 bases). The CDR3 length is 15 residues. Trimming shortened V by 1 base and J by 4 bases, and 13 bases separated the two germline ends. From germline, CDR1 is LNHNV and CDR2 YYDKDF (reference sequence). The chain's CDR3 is CATSRGAGVAYGYTF. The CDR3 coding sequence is TGTGCCACCAGCAGAGGGGCAGGGGTAGCCTATGGCTACACCTTC.

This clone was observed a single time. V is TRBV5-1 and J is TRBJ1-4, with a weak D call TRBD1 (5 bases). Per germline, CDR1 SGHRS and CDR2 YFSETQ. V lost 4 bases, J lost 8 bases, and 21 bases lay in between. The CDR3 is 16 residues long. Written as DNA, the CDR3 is TGCGCCAGCAGCCTCGGCCCCAGGGAGCGAGGCGAAAAACTGTTTTTT. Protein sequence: CASSLGPRERGEKLFF.

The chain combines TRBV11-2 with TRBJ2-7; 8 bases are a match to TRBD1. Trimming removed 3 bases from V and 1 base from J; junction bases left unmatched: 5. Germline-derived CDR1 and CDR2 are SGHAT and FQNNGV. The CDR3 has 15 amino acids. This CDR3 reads CASSFGTGISYEQYF. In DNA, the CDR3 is TGTGCCAGCAGCTTTGGGACAGGAATATCCTACGAGCAGTACTTC.

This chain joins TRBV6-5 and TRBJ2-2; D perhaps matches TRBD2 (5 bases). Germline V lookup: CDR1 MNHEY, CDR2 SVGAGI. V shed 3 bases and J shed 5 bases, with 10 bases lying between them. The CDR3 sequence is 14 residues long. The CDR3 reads CASSYYEGTGELFF. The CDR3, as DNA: TGTGCCAGCAGTTATTACGAGGGAACCGGGGAGCTGTTTTTT.